A single sample is the source of the 20 T cell receptor beta chains below, sequenced in a study of shared clonotypes between healthy human individuals. The repertoire was sequenced with immunoSEQ multiplex PCR; TCRdb's copy has only in-frame clones and lacks some. This repertoire shows around 1.6 million clones, under 99% found once; its top ten account for roughly 0.42%. The sequenced material came from naive CD4+ T cells sorted from blood. Subset in this sample: CD45RA+ positively selected. These receptor sequences come from a man younger than 40 in good health.

About this clone itself: This sample includes further DNA sequences coding for the same CDR3. The V gene is TRBV29-1, the J gene TRBJ2-5, with no clear D. V lost 4 bases and J 1 base, leaving 10 bases between the germline ends. Germline V gene data show CDR1 as SQVTM and CDR2 as ANQGSEA. The CDR3 length is 13 residues. The CDR3 reads CSVGRRLQETQYF. In DNA form, the CDR3 reads TGCAGCGTTGGTCGCAGGCTCCAAGAGACCCAGTACTTC.

This chain uses TRBV28 with TRBJ1-2; D remains unclear. Trimming took off 6 bases at V and 3 bases at J, with 11 bases between the two ends. The germline V gene has CDR1 MDHEN and CDR2 SYDVKM. There are 13 residues in the CDR3. For the CDR3, the DNA is TGTGCCAGCAGAACAGACAATCACTATGGCTACACCTTC. It yields the protein CASRTDNHYGYTF.

This rearrangement joins TRBV11-2 to TRBJ2-1; D assignment may be TRBD1 or TRBD2 (6 bases each). Trimming stripped 5 bases from V and 5 bases from J, with 13 bases between. The CDR3 has 14 residues. Per the germline V gene, CDR1 is SGHAT and CDR2 is FQNNGV. CDR3 sequence (DNA): TGTGCCAGCAGCCCCGGGGGCGGTAACAATGAGCAGTTCTTC. Amino acid sequence: CASSPGGGNNEQFF.

CDR3 in amino acids: CASSDPLNYGYTF. Written as DNA, the CDR3 is TGTGCCAGCAGTGACCCCCTTAACTATGGCTACACCTTC. V gene TRBV25-1 combines with J gene TRBJ1-2; no firm D call. Germline V lookup: CDR1 MGHDK, CDR2 SYGVNS. The germline V and J ends were trimmed by 3 bases and 1 base, with 6 bases remaining between them. The CDR3 sequence is 13 residues long.

In DNA form, the CDR3 reads TGTGCCAGCAATAGGGACCCCGAGTACAATGAGCAGTTCTTC. It codes for CASNRDPEYNEQFF. V is TRBV9 and J is TRBJ2-1; either TRBD1 or TRBD2 may fit D (5 bases each). Germline V CDR1 and CDR2: SGDLS, YYNGEE. This CDR3 is built from 14 residues. The germline V and J ends were trimmed by 6 bases and 4 bases, with 14 bases remaining between them.

The chain is built from TRBV2 and TRBJ1-2; perhaps TRBD1 as D (5 bases). V was shortened by 0 bases and J by 12 bases, with 14 bases between the two germline ends. The CDR3 consists of 13 residues. Germline values: CDR1 SNHLY, CDR2 FYNNEI. The CDR3 spells CASSEALRQSDTF. CDR3 DNA: TGTGCCAGCAGTGAAGCGCTTAGACAGTCGGACACCTTC.

Only one count was recorded for this clone. The chain couples TRBV7-9 to TRBJ2-7; no clear D. Trimming removed 5 bases from V and 6 bases from J, with 11 bases in between. The CDR3 covers 12 residues. CDR1 and CDR2 (germline): SEHNR, FQNEAQ (reference sequence). The CDR3 DNA reads as TGTGCCAGCAGCCCACCAGGCGGCGAGCAGTACTTC. Amino acids: CASSPPGGEQYF.

The chain joins TRBV29-1 to TRBJ1-1, with 7 positions matching TRBD1. The CDR3 consists of 13 residues. From germline, CDR1 is SQVTM and CDR2 ANQGSEA. J gave up 4 bases and V 2 bases, and 4 bases lay outside the gene matches. CDR3 nucleotide sequence: TGCAGCGTTGAACGGGACAGATCCACTGAAGCTTTCTTT. This encodes CSVERDRSTEAFF.

This chain links TRBV7-2 with TRBJ1-5; D is ambiguous. The CDR3 has 15 residues. CDR1 SGHTA and CDR2 FQGNSA come from the germline V gene. Trimming stripped 2 bases from V and 7 bases from J, with 15 bases between. The CDR3 region has the DNA TGTGCCAGCAGCTTATATTACCGAGCAGGCCAGCCCCAGCATTTT. As protein: CASSLYYRAGQPQHF.

The CDR3 loop reads CYGGGTYGYTF. The DNA for the CDR3 is TGTTACGGGGGGGGCACCTATGGCTACACCTTC. This sequence joins TRBV28 and TRBJ1-2; a weak D match, TRBD1 (6 bases). The CDR3 spans 11 residues. Looked up from germline, CDR1 is MDHEN and CDR2 is SYDVKM.

This chain uses TRBV4-1 with TRBJ2-5; maybe TRBD1 (6 bases). Deletions cut 4 bases from V and 2 bases from J, with 17 bases between. This CDR3 spans 16 amino acids. Germline V gene sequence: CDR1 MGHRA, CDR2 YSYEKL. The CDR3: CASSRPGQNGQETQYF. The CDR3 DNA follows: TGCGCCAGCAGCCGCCCAGGACAGAATGGACAAGAGACCCAGTACTTC.

This clone occurred once. The genes are TRBV5-1 and TRBJ1-1; D may be TRBD1 (5 bases). The CDR3 is 15 amino acids. Trimming took 6 bases from V and 4 from J, leaving 19 bases between them. CDR1 SGHRS and CDR2 YFSETQ come from the germline V gene. The CDR3 coding sequence is TGCGCCAGCACGATTTCTTTTGACAGTGGCACTGAAGCTTTCTTT. Its translation: CASTISFDSGTEAFF. The full variable domain, with the rest looked up from reference TRBV5-1 and TRBJ1-1, is KAGVTQTPRYLIKTRGQQVTLSCSPISGHRSVSWYQQTPGQGLQFLFEYFSETQRNKGNFPGRFSGRQFSNSRSEMNVSTLELGDSALYLCASTISFDSGTEAFFGQGTRLTVV.

This rearrangement joins TRBV19 to TRBJ2-6; D unclear. Germline V gene data show CDR1 as LNHDA and CDR2 as SQIVND (reference sequence). Trimming pared 6 bases from V and 1 base from J, leaving 7 bases between. The CDR3 covers 14 residues. CDR3 region: CASRWVSGANVLTF. The CDR3 bases are TGTGCCAGTAGGTGGGTGTCTGGGGCCAACGTCCTGACTTTC.

This rearrangement joins TRBV7-9 to TRBJ2-5; D not certain. Between the trimmed V and J ends, which lost 5 bases and 2 bases, there was a span of 12 bases. Looked up from germline, CDR1 is SEHNR and CDR2 is FQNEAQ (reference sequence). The CDR3 extends over 14 amino acids. The CDR3 protein is CASSAAARQETQYF. CDR3 coding DNA: TGTGCCAGCAGCGCGGCCGCCCGACAAGAGACCCAGTACTTC.

The J gene is TRBJ2-7, the V gene TRBV9, with 7 bases lining up with TRBD2. This CDR3 contains 15 residues. The V and J ends lost 4 bases and 0 bases, in that order; junction bases with no gene match: 7. Germline CDR1 SGDLS, CDR2 YYNGEE. Here the CDR3 reads CASSTTSWSSYEQYF. The DNA of the CDR3 is TGTGCCAGCAGCACGACTAGCTGGAGCTCCTACGAGCAGTACTTC. The full variable domain, its missing parts supplied by reference TRBV9 and TRBJ2-7, is DSGVTQTPKHLITATGQRVTLRCSPRSGDLSVYWYQQSLDQGLQFLIQYYNGEERAKGNILERFSAQQFPDLHSELNLSSLELGDSALYFCASSTTSWSSYEQYFGPGTRLTVT.

The chain's CDR3 is CASSPMGLAGGWADTQYF. The DNA for the CDR3 is TGTGCCAGCAGCCCGATGGGACTAGCGGGAGGTTGGGCAGATACGCAGTATTTT. The chain uses TRBV27 and TRBJ2-3; TRBD2 matches 15 bases. Germline values: CDR1 MNHEY, CDR2 SMNVEV (reference sequence). This CDR3 region has 18 residues. Trimming cost V 6 bases and J 4 bases; bases outside gene matches: 11.

The chain carries TRBV7-9 and TRBJ2-2; 8 bases agree with TRBD1. V lost 5 bases and J lost 5; bases outside the gene matches: 10. CDR3 length equals 16 residues. CDR1 and CDR2 (germline): SEHNR, FQNEAQ (reference sequence). The CDR3 spells CASSVRQGRRTGELFF. The CDR3, as DNA: TGTGCCAGCAGCGTGCGACAGGGGCGCAGGACCGGGGAGCTGTTTTTT. The complete variable domain, with remaining parts taken from reference TRBV7-9 and TRBJ2-2, reads DTGVSQNPRHKITKRGQNVTFRCDPISEHNRLYWYRQTLGQGPEFLTYFQNEAQLEKSRLLSDRFSAERPKGSFSTLEIQRTEQGDSAMYLCASSVRQGRRTGELFFGEGSRLTVL.

This chain uses TRBV6-1 with TRBJ1-2; D possibly corresponds to TRBD1 (6 bases). The CDR3 is made up of 14 amino acids. The V and J ends lost 7 bases and 3 bases respectively, with 15 bases between them. CDR1 MNHNS and CDR2 SASEGT come from the germline V gene. For the CDR3, the DNA is TGTGCCAGCACCGAAGGGGGGGCCTACTATGGCTACACCTTC. Amino acid sequence: CASTEGGAYYGYTF.

The V and J genes are TRBV5-3 and TRBJ2-2, with D perhaps matching TRBD2 (5 bases). TRBV5-3 is flagged as an ORF with uncertain function. This CDR3 has 16 residues. V dropped 4 bases and J dropped 7 bases, with 20 bases sitting between them. CDR3 loop: CARSPTEAAEGGELFF. In DNA form, the CDR3 reads TGTGCCAGAAGCCCGACCGAAGCGGCTGAAGGCGGGGAGCTGTTTTTT.

The CDR3 coding sequence is TGTGCCAGCAGGGGTCGGACAGGGTCTCTTTCCTACGAGCAGTACTTC. Protein: CASRGRTGSLSYEQYF. The rearrangement links TRBV7-2 to TRBJ2-7; 8 bases line up with TRBD1. This CDR3 has 16 residues. Germline values: CDR1 SGHTA, CDR2 FQGNSA. The trim removed 6 bases at V and 1 base at J, leaving 11 bases unmatched.